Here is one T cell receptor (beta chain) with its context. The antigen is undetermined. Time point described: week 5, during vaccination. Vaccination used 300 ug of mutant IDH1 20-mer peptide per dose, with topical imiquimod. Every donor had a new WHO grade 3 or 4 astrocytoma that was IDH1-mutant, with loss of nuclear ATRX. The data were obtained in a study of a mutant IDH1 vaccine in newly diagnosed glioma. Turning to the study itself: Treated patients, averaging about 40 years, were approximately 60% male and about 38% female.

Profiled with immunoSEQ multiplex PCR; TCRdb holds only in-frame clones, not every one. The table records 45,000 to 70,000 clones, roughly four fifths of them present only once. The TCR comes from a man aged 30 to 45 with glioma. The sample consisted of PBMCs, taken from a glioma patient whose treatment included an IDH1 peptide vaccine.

The CDR3 DNA is TGTGCCATCAGCCCGACGGTGAGCTCCTACGAGCAGTACTTC. This sequence encodes CAISPTVSSYEQYF. The V and J genes are TRBV10-3 and TRBJ2-7; no definite D call. The CDR3 is 14 amino acids. V shed 6 bases and J shed 0 bases, with 12 bases lying between them. Germline V CDR1 and CDR2: ENHRY, SYGVKD.